This is a list of T cell receptor beta chains from one sample in a study of blood T cell repertoires in COVID-19. Libraries were prepared by immunoSEQ multiplex PCR; TCRdb keeps only in-frame clonotypes and omits some of them. The sample records about 440,000 clones, approximately 90% being singletons. Sequencing was carried out using peripheral blood. The source is a woman aged 50 to 60 with COVID-19, enrolled during active disease. Each CDR3 is given without its conserved first and last residue. Each record gives: J gene, V gene, CDR3 protein.

j_gene: TRBJ1-3
v_gene: TRBV7-8
CDR3aa: ASSPLGQGSGNTIY

j_gene: TRBJ2-5
v_gene: TRBV15
CDR3aa: ATSSTVNYQETQY

j_gene: TRBJ2-7
v_gene: TRBV7-2
CDR3aa: ASSSRLLYEQY

j_gene: TRBJ1-1
v_gene: TRBV30
CDR3aa: AWSVSIVNTEAF

j_gene: TRBJ1-2
v_gene: TRBV30
CDR3aa: AGGTGPSYGYT

j_gene: TRBJ2-2
v_gene: TRBV28
CDR3aa: ASPPSSGGGTGELF

j_gene: TRBJ2-3
v_gene: TRBV4-1
CDR3aa: ASSQVLLAGTSTDTQY

j_gene: TRBJ2-5
v_gene: TRBV30
CDR3aa: AWSFEETQY

j_gene: TRBJ2-5
v_gene: TRBV12-3/TRBV12-4
CDR3aa: ASSRGGETQY

j_gene: TRBJ1-1
v_gene: TRBV30
CDR3aa: AWSTEGNTEAF

j_gene: TRBJ1-5
v_gene: TRBV28
CDR3aa: ASRPDRGHQPQH

j_gene: TRBJ1-4
v_gene: TRBV5-4
CDR3aa: ASSSRAGSGEKLF

j_gene: TRBJ2-5
v_gene: TRBV10-3
CDR3aa: AISEPGQGETQY

j_gene: TRBJ1-6
v_gene: TRBV2
CDR3aa: ASKPTGGDSPLH

j_gene: TRBJ2-5
v_gene: TRBV2
CDR3aa: ASSAEGRETQY

j_gene: TRBJ1-1
v_gene: TRBV29-1
CDR3aa: SLKTGDTEAF

j_gene: TRBJ2-7
v_gene: TRBV3-1/TRBV3-2
CDR3aa: ASSQDRDEQY

j_gene: TRBJ2-3
v_gene: TRBV2
CDR3aa: ASSVGTSGETDTQY

j_gene: TRBJ2-2
v_gene: TRBV29-1
CDR3aa: SVANAGWSGGELF

j_gene: TRBJ2-7
v_gene: TRBV6-5
CDR3aa: ATRQGAYEQY

j_gene: TRBJ1-5
v_gene: TRBV6-5
CDR3aa: ASSSSTGGNQPQH

j_gene: TRBJ2-5
v_gene: TRBV2
CDR3aa: ASSDGRGGETQY

j_gene: TRBJ2-7
v_gene: TRBV9
CDR3aa: ASSVAGAPSRVYEQY

j_gene: TRBJ1-5
v_gene: TRBV20-1
CDR3aa: SASNSLQPQH

j_gene: TRBJ1-4
v_gene: TRBV15
CDR3aa: ATSSLHSTNEKLF

j_gene: TRBJ1-1
v_gene: TRBV6-5
CDR3aa: ASSYFRGTEAF

j_gene: TRBJ2-2
v_gene: TRBV3-1/TRBV3-2
CDR3aa: ASSHRTSGSAGELF

j_gene: TRBJ2-7
v_gene: TRBV5-1
CDR3aa: ASSPTGRSYEQY

j_gene: TRBJ1-2
v_gene: TRBV5-6
CDR3aa: ASSLTQGNGYT

j_gene: TRBJ1-1
v_gene: TRBV23-1
CDR3aa: ASSLGGKNTEAF

j_gene: TRBJ2-3
v_gene: TRBV27
CDR3aa: ASSFVGLGTADTQY

j_gene: TRBJ1-5
v_gene: TRBV18
CDR3aa: ASSGQSGNQPQH

j_gene: TRBJ1-1
v_gene: TRBV18
CDR3aa: ASSPPNSHTEAF

j_gene: TRBJ2-7
v_gene: TRBV9
CDR3aa: ASSAVIDSEEQY

j_gene: TRBJ1-2
v_gene: TRBV6-5
CDR3aa: ASRRTGKEDGYT

j_gene: TRBJ2-3
v_gene: TRBV10-1
CDR3aa: ASGETGDTQY

j_gene: TRBJ1-2
v_gene: TRBV6-5
CDR3aa: ASSYLGLVEGYT

j_gene: TRBJ2-7
v_gene: TRBV30
CDR3aa: AWTKLDREVPITYEQY

j_gene: TRBJ2-7
v_gene: TRBV29-1
CDR3aa: SVVGILRGEQY

j_gene: TRBJ2-1
v_gene: TRBV28
CDR3aa: ASSSEGGRNEQF

j_gene: TRBJ2-7
v_gene: TRBV7-9
CDR3aa: ASSPRTGQNYEQY

j_gene: TRBJ1-1
v_gene: TRBV23-1
CDR3aa: AATGVDTEAF

j_gene: TRBJ1-4
v_gene: TRBV5-4
CDR3aa: ASRGQNNEKLF

j_gene: TRBJ1-6
v_gene: TRBV11-2
CDR3aa: ASSLGQGNSPLH

j_gene: TRBJ2-7
v_gene: TRBV5-1
CDR3aa: ASSSGGGEQY

j_gene: TRBJ2-7
v_gene: TRBV5-1
CDR3aa: ASSIDRDYEQY

j_gene: TRBJ2-5
v_gene: TRBV30
CDR3aa: ASGPGETQY

j_gene: TRBJ2-7
v_gene: TRBV11-1
CDR3aa: ASSLDLAGISYEQY

j_gene: TRBJ1-1
v_gene: TRBV9
CDR3aa: ASSVGALRDSSSPEAF

j_gene: TRBJ1-3
v_gene: TRBV7-2
CDR3aa: ASSFTGTGGGNTIY

j_gene: TRBJ2-1
v_gene: TRBV6-1
CDR3aa: ASSEGTATEQF